This T cell receptor (beta chain) was sequenced during a study of CD8 T cells in ankylosing spondylitis. Germline assignment: CDR1 SGHDT and CDR2 YYEEEE. Trimming at V came to 0 bases and at J to 7 bases, leaving 3 bases not matched to a gene. The CDR3 length is 14 residues. Findings and limits, study-wide: The clones that were linked to disease were reported to be significantly enriched in matched synovial fluid samples from ankylosing spondylitis patients. With a CD8+ phenotype, disease-linked clones were relatively rare in peripheral blood. In reactive arthritis synovial fluid and blood, some motif variants had been reported before.

Libraries of TCR beta came from quantitative 5'-RACE with molecular barcodes. TCRdb processed the 5' RACE reads anew with MiXCR; each CDR3 protein has one entry. Among around 160,000 distinct CDR3 sequences listed, more than 9% were seen once. This clonotype was detected ten times or more. Its antigen is not known. V and J are TRBV5-6 and TRBJ2-3; 9 bases fit TRBD2. This TCR came from a male donor with ankylosing spondylitis or in good health (not recorded which). The sequenced material came from blood, either unsorted or a sorted T cell fraction (not recorded which). This CDR3 reads CASSLGLAGNTQYF. The CDR3 DNA reads as TGTGCCAGCAGCTTGGGTCTAGCGGGAAATACGCAGTATTTT.